The entry below describes one T cell receptor (beta chain). Its matching antigen is unknown. The source of the sample is a study of cytomegalovirus exposure and HLA in healthy donors. Regarding the study as a whole: For most TCR beta V segments, an earlier analysis put the productive rate at about 87% or about 30% of the time.

Amplification used 60 Vbeta primers and 13 Jbeta primers. The assay was immunoSEQ multiplex PCR, and TCRdb's table has in-frame clones only and misses some. This table has fewer than 150,000 clones, around three quarters appearing once. The germline V and J ends were trimmed by 0 bases and 5 bases, with 9 bases remaining between them. The germline CDR1 and CDR2 sequences are SGHRS and YFSETQ. The CDR3 is made up of 15 amino acids. The TCR originated in a man in his forties in good health and CMV-seropositive. The rearrangement uses TRBV5-1 and TRBJ1-6, with unresolved D. Input material: PBMCs. The CDR3, as DNA: TGCGCCAGCAGCTTGGTTCCTACTGATAATTCACCCCTCCACTTT. Residues: CASSLVPTDNSPLHF.